This TCR beta chain was recovered during a study of vaccination and CD4 T cells after COVID-19. Study information: Samples were taken after vaccination, a median of around 76 days after dose two, with a range of 14 to 241. Overall study results and limits: Relatively few convalescent patients and no early post-infection timepoints were analyzed.

Cultured CD4+ T-cell DNA underwent Oncomine TCR Beta short-read sequencing. TCRdb passed the PCR reads through MiXCR, listing each CDR3 protein once. Of fewer than 20,000 distinct CDR3 sequences in the sample, 25% to 35% were seen once. With regard to this clonotype: Its specificity is unknown.

Documented treatment: approximately 9-day PBMC culture with coronavirus spike peptide pools or control peptides (ViraFEST assay). The ViraFEST method relied on peptide pools to expand antigen-specific T cells, followed by TCR sequencing. The CDR3 extends over 13 amino acids. Trimming removed 7 bases from V and 1 base from J; junction bases left unmatched: 3. Germline CDR1 is MNHNS and CDR2 is SASEGT. The source material was cultured CD4+ T cells from blood. V and J are TRBV6-1 and TRBJ1-1; 7 positions match TRBD1. The source of this sequence is a human donor with COVID-19. The CDR3 reads CASKGQPNTEAFF. The CDR3, as DNA: TGTGCCAGCAAGGGACAGCCGAACACTGAAGCTTTCTTT.